The 29 T cell receptor beta chains below come from one sample, sequenced in a study of regulatory T cells in long-lasting Graves disease. Construction of TCR beta libraries relied on iRepertoire HTBI primers and on Arm-PCR targeting CDR3 regions. TCRdb ran MiXCR on the multiplex PCR reads and lists one entry per CDR3 protein. The table shows about 330,000 distinct CDR3 sequences, with 16% occurring only once. Time point: newly diagnosed GD, antithyroid drugs for less than 3 months. Extracted RNA from PBMCs served as the source of the TCR library. Separately, the same data were catalogued under a study of T cells in Graves' hyperthyroidism and ophthalmopathy.

The source material was peripheral blood mononuclear cells (PBMCs), sampled at new diagnosis, from a patient treated with antithyroid drugs. The origin of the receptors is a young woman with Graves disease.

The V gene is TRBV7-9, the J gene TRBJ2-3; no definite D call. There are 17 residues in the CDR3. Germline CDR1 and CDR2: SEHNR and FQNEAQ (reference sequence). Trimming removed 0 bases at V and 4 bases at J, with 17 bases between. CDR3 nucleotides: TGTGCCAGCAGCTTAGCCCCGGACCCCCGCGGTCCAGATACGCAGTATTTT. Translation gives CASSLAPDPRGPDTQYF.

The rearrangement joins TRBV6-5 to TRBJ2-6; D possibly corresponds to TRBD1 (6 bases). The CDR3 loop spans 19 amino acids. Trimming removed 0 bases at V and 0 bases at J, with 15 bases between. Looked up from germline, CDR1 is MNHEY and CDR2 is SVGAGI. CDR3 DNA: TGTGCCAGCAGTTACTCAATCAGGGGCAAGAGCTCTGGGGCCAACGTCCTGACTTTC. This gives the protein CASSYSIRGKSSGANVLTF.

The chain's CDR3 is CAISARVDQETQYF. The CDR3 DNA reads as TGTGCCATCAGTGCGAGGGTCGACCAAGAGACCCAGTACTTC. The gene calls are TRBV10-3 and TRBJ2-5, with D possibly matching TRBD2 (5 bases). Trimming stripped 4 bases from V and 0 bases from J, with 9 bases between. CDR1 is ENHRY and CDR2 is SYGVKD in the germline V gene. There are 14 residues in the CDR3.

This clonotype was detected a few times. This rearrangement joins TRBV28 to TRBJ2-7; D may correspond to TRBD1 or TRBD2 (5 bases each). The CDR3 is 14 residues long. CDR1 and CDR2 from the germline V gene are MDHEN and SYDVKM. Trimming left V 4 bases short and J 2 bases short, with 12 bases between. The DNA for the CDR3 is TGTGCCAGCAGTTCCGGGACGAACCCCTACGAGCAGTACTTC. As protein: CASSSGTNPYEQYF.

About this clonotype itself: One end of the junction varies from germline; a read error may be responsible. The V and J genes are TRBV29-1 and TRBJ2-1; weak D call: TRBD2 (5 bases). Germline-derived CDR1 and CDR2 are SQVTM and ANQGSEA. The CDR3 contains 19 residues. The CDR3 DNA sequence: TGCGGCGTTGAAGGGTTTGCGGAAAGTCGGGGAAGCTCCTACAATGAGCAGTTCTTC. Amino acid sequence: CGVEGFAESRGSSYNEQFF.

The chain carries TRBV27 and TRBJ1-3; D gene uncertain. V dropped 3 bases and J dropped 0 bases, with 6 bases sitting between them. CDR1 is MNHEY and CDR2 is SMNVEV in the germline V gene (reference sequence). The CDR3 extends over 14 amino acids. The DNA of the CDR3 is TGTGCCAGCAGTTTCACTCACTCTGGAAACACCATATATTTT. It specifies CASSFTHSGNTIYF.

This clonotype showed up many times. V usage is TRBV30 and J usage is TRBJ2-3, with 7 nucleotides matching TRBD2. Per germline, CDR1 GTSNPN and CDR2 SVGIG (reference sequence). Trimming at V came to 3 bases and at J to 4 bases, leaving 7 bases not matched to a gene. This CDR3 contains 14 residues. The CDR3 is CAWSVGRRADTQYF. The CDR3 DNA follows: TGTGCCTGGAGCGTCGGGAGGAGGGCAGATACGCAGTATTTT.

This clonotype was seen at least ten times. V and J are TRBV6-1 and TRBJ2-2, with D maybe TRBD2 (6 bases). The CDR3 sequence is 14 residues long. V lost 4 bases, J lost 4 bases, and 10 bases lay in between. The germline V gene has CDR1 MNHNS and CDR2 SASEGT. The CDR3 spells CASSARGSTGELFF. The CDR3 bases are TGTGCCAGCAGTGCGCGGGGCTCCACCGGGGAGCTGTTTTTT.

This clonotype was picked up many times. The chain uses TRBV12-3 or TRBV12-4 and TRBJ1-3, with D possibly TRBD1 on 6 matching bases. The ends were cut back, 4 bases at V and 0 bases at J, with 13 bases in the middle. The CDR3 is 16 residues long. CDR3 loop: CASSSSDRYSGNTIYF. CDR3 DNA sequence: TGTGCCAGCAGTTCCTCGGACAGATACTCTGGAAACACCATATATTTT.

The table lists this clonotype with many counts. The chain combines TRBV7-8 with TRBJ1-2; D might be TRBD1 (6 bases). The CDR3 covers 13 residues. V gave up 1 base and J gave up 4 bases, with 7 bases separating them. Germline CDR1 and CDR2: SGHVS and FQNEAQ. The CDR3 DNA follows: TGTGCCAGCAGCTTAGAACAGGGCTATGGCTACACCTTC. It codes for CASSLEQGYGYTF.

This clonotype turned up a few times. V gene TRBV15 combines with J gene TRBJ2-6; D is unresolved. Trimming removed 0 bases at V and 2 bases at J, with 5 bases between. Looked up from germline, CDR1 is LNHNV and CDR2 is YYDKDF (reference sequence). CDR3 length: 15 amino acids. The CDR3 DNA follows: TGTGCCACCAGCAGAGACTTCCCTGGGGCCAACGTCCTGACTTTC. It is translated as CATSRDFPGANVLTF. The full variable domain, completed using reference TRBV15 and TRBJ2-6, is DAMVIQNPRYQVTQFGKPVTLSCSQTLNHNVMYWYQQKSSQAPKLLFHYYDKDFNNEADTPDNFQSRRPNTSFCFLDIRSPGLGDTAMYLCATSRDFPGANVLTFGAGSRLTVL.

This clonotype was counted many times. The genes are TRBV7-3 and TRBJ2-1; 7 nucleotides line up with TRBD2. From germline, CDR1 is SGHTA and CDR2 FQGTGA. The CDR3 consists of 13 residues. V gave up 2 bases and J gave up 6 bases; unmatched junction bases: 1. The CDR3 is CASSLSGGNEQFF. Written as DNA, the CDR3 is TGTGCCAGCAGCTTATCGGGGGGCAATGAGCAGTTCTTC.

The rearrangement joins TRBV2 to TRBJ1-5; D is uncertain. Germline V gene data show CDR1 as SNHLY and CDR2 as FYNNEI. Trimming cost V 3 bases and J 1 base, with 7 bases left between them. CDR3 length: 14 residues. CDR3: CASSDGTSNQPQHF. CDR3 coding DNA: TGTGCCAGCAGTGACGGCACGAGCAATCAGCCCCAGCATTTT.

This clonotype was seen a few times. This chain joins TRBV6-1 and TRBJ2-3, with D uncertain. The germline V gene has CDR1 MNHNS and CDR2 SASEGT. This CDR3 comprises 15 residues. V lost 8 bases and J lost 4, with 19 bases in between. The CDR3: CASSYRADNPDTQYF. DNA for the CDR3: TGTGCCAGCTCCTACCGGGCAGACAACCCAGATACGCAGTATTTT.

This clonotype was seen ten or more times. CDR3 region: CASSTSTSTDTQYF. The CDR3 DNA is TGTGCCAGCAGTACCTCGACTAGCACAGATACGCAGTATTTT. The chain carries TRBV27 and TRBJ2-3, with no clear D. The ends were cut back, 5 bases at V and 0 bases at J, with 9 bases in the middle. The CDR3 runs to 14 residues. Per the germline V gene, CDR1 is MNHEY and CDR2 is SMNVEV (reference sequence).

J is TRBJ2-5 and V is TRBV30; possibly TRBD2 for D (5 bases). Trimming stripped 1 base from V and 5 bases from J, with 11 bases between. Germline V lookup: CDR1 GTSNPN, CDR2 SVGIG (reference sequence). This CDR3 has 13 residues. CDR3 bases: TGTGCCTGGAGTGGCGGGTCTTTTGAGACCCAGTACTTC. Its protein is CAWSGGSFETQYF.

This clonotype was observed a handful of times. The genes are TRBV6-5 and TRBJ2-4, with 7 positions matching TRBD1. The CDR3 length is 16 residues. Trimming took 4 bases from V and 1 from J; bases not matched to a gene: 7. Germline values: CDR1 MNHEY, CDR2 SVGAGI. The CDR3 sequence is CASSSDREGAKNIQYF. The CDR3 nucleotides are TGTGCCAGCAGTTCCGACAGGGAAGGGGCCAAAAACATTCAGTACTTC.

This clonotype was observed at least ten times. The genes are TRBV30 and TRBJ1-1; D uncertain. The CDR3 loop spans 15 amino acids. CDR1 and CDR2 (germline): GTSNPN, SVGIG (reference sequence). V was pared by 0 bases and J by 0 bases, with 11 bases between. The CDR3 loop reads CAWSVRTRMNTEAFF. CDR3 sequence (DNA): TGTGCCTGGAGTGTCCGTACCCGGATGAACACTGAAGCTTTCTTT.

This clonotype occurred a few times. The chain employs TRBV15 and TRBJ2-3; TRBD2 might be the D (6 bases). This CDR3 comprises 15 residues. CDR1 LNHNV and CDR2 YYDKDF come from the germline V gene (reference sequence). V lost 1 base and J 3 bases, leaving 11 bases between the germline ends. The CDR3 spells CATSRGEVETDTQYF. In nucleotides, the CDR3 is TGTGCCACCAGCAGAGGGGAGGTCGAAACAGATACGCAGTATTTT.

Only a few counts were recorded for this clonotype. V and J are TRBV6-1 and TRBJ2-7, with 7 nucleotides matching TRBD1. Germline assignment: CDR1 MNHNS and CDR2 SASEGT. Trimming took 6 bases from V and 2 from J; bases not matched to a gene: 7. The CDR3 covers 14 residues. CDR3: CASSQGTAAYEQYF. The CDR3 nucleotides are TGTGCCAGCAGCCAAGGGACAGCCGCCTACGAGCAGTACTTC.

This clonotype was found many times. This sequence joins TRBV7-3 and TRBJ2-1; D possibly corresponds to TRBD1 (6 bases). V dropped 4 bases and J dropped 5 bases, with 12 bases sitting between them. There are 14 residues in the CDR3. CDR1 and CDR2 from the germline V gene are SGHTA and FQGTGA. CDR3 loop: CASSSGVWDNEQFF. The DNA for the CDR3 is TGTGCCAGCAGCTCAGGGGTATGGGACAATGAGCAGTTCTTC.

This clonotype was seen ten or more times. The rearrangement joins TRBV2 to TRBJ2-3, with 9 bases identical to TRBD2. V dropped 8 bases and J dropped 2; count of bases not matched to a gene: 8. The germline CDR1 and CDR2 sequences are SNHLY and FYNNEI. The CDR3 has 15 amino acids. The CDR3 loop reads CASSTSGLTTDTQYF. The CDR3 DNA sequence: TGTGCCAGCTCCACTAGCGGGTTGACCACAGATACGCAGTATTTT.

The sample holds a few counts of this clonotype. V is TRBV4-1 and J is TRBJ1-5, with D tentatively TRBD1 (5 bases). Deletions cut 2 bases from V and 0 bases from J, with 14 bases between. The CDR3 consists of 17 residues. The germline V gene encodes CDR1 MGHRA and CDR2 YSYEKL. CDR3 sequence: CASSQQSSGASNQPQHF. The CDR3, as DNA: TGCGCCAGCAGCCAACAATCAAGCGGGGCTAGCAATCAGCCCCAGCATTTT.

Notes on this clonotype: A far more abundant clone sits one base away, making this likely a read error. The chain uses TRBV2 and TRBJ2-3, with a possible D match to TRBD2 (6 bases). The DNA end lines up better with TRBJ2-1; the J call may be wrong. The germline gives CDR1 SNHLY, CDR2 FYNNEI. The length of the CDR3 is 12 residues. In nucleotides, the CDR3 is TGTGCCAGCAGTGGGCAGGACTACGAGCAGTTCTTC. Protein product: CASSGQDYEQFF.

About this clonotype itself: This could be a read error, since a much larger clone is one nucleotide away. No conserved phenylalanine or tryptophan ends this CDR3, so it is likely a read error. This chain links TRBV7-2 with TRBJ1-1, with unresolved D. The CDR3 contains 13 residues. The V end was cut by 1 base, the J end by 5 bases, with 8 bases between. Germline V gives CDR1 SGHTA, CDR2 FQGNSA. The CDR3 nucleotides read TGTGCCAGCAGCTTAGTTGAGCGTACTGAAGCTTTCCTT. Translating it yields CASSLVERTEAFL.

This clonotype has a count of ten or more. This sequence joins TRBV3-1 and TRBJ1-6; D gene ambiguous. The germline V gene has CDR1 LGHDT and CDR2 YNNKEL (reference sequence). The CDR3 spans 13 residues. The V end was cut by 4 bases, the J end by 10 bases, with 11 bases between. The DNA for the CDR3 is TGTGCCAGCAGCCCTAACTTAGGGTCACCCCTCCACTTT. This gives the protein CASSPNLGSPLHF.

This clonotype was picked up many times. This chain uses TRBV5-1 with TRBJ2-3; 8 nucleotides align to TRBD1. Germline assignment: CDR1 SGHRS and CDR2 YFSETQ. The trim removed 5 bases at V and 0 bases at J, leaving 5 bases unmatched. CDR3 length: 15 amino acids. Here the CDR3 DNA reads TGCGCCAGCAGTCCAGGGACAGGAAGCACAGATACGCAGTATTTT. Residues: CASSPGTGSTDTQYF.

Many counts were recorded for this clonotype. The V gene is TRBV18, the J gene TRBJ2-5; 9 nucleotides line up with TRBD1. Germline CDR1 reads KGHSH; CDR2 reads LQKENI. Losses at the gene ends were 3 bases for V and 4 bases for J; bases not matched to a gene: 6. This CDR3 is 15 amino acids long. The CDR3 here is CASSPRTGEGETQYF. The CDR3 region has the DNA TGTGCCAGCTCACCCCGGACAGGGGAGGGAGAGACCCAGTACTTC.

There are a few counts of this clonotype. The V and J genes are TRBV9 and TRBJ2-1; 7 bases fit TRBD1. V shed 4 bases and J 0 bases; nucleotides not matched to a gene: 7. The CDR3 length is 16 residues. Per germline, CDR1 SGDLS and CDR2 YYNGEE. CDR3 nucleotides: TGTGCCAGCAGCCCGGACAGGAAAAGCTCCTACAATGAGCAGTTCTTC. Its protein product is CASSPDRKSSYNEQFF.